A single sample gave rise to the 21 T cell receptor beta chains below, sequenced in a study of CD8+ T cells in alopecia areata. Reverse transcription of extracted RNA yielded cDNA, which provided the sequencing template. The table came from immunoSEQ multiplex PCR; TCRdb's copy has only in-frame clones and leaves some out. This sample has 150,000 to 200,000 clones, with 59% found just once. The source material was CD4+ T cells sorted from blood, sampled at week 0. These receptors all come from a human donor with alopecia areata.

The chain uses TRBV19 and TRBJ2-5, with D possibly being TRBD1 (5 bases). The V and J ends lost 6 bases and 2 bases respectively, with 16 bases between them. The CDR3 is made up of 15 amino acids. Germline loops: CDR1 LNHDA, CDR2 SQIVND (reference sequence). The CDR3 loop reads CASRNTGSRQETQYF. The DNA of the CDR3 is TGTGCCAGTAGGAATACAGGAAGCAGGCAAGAGACCCAGTACTTC.

This chain links TRBV6-5 with TRBJ1-2; TRBD1 agrees at 7 bases. Trimming at V came to 6 bases and at J to 4 bases, leaving 5 bases not matched to a gene. Germline V gene lookup returns CDR1 MNHEY and CDR2 SVGAGI. The CDR3 consists of 13 residues. The CDR3 reads CASRRDSRYGYTF. The CDR3 DNA reads as TGTGCCAGCAGAAGGGACAGCCGCTATGGCTACACCTTC.

This chain uses TRBV2 with TRBJ1-5; a weak D match, TRBD1 (6 bases). In germline, CDR1 is SNHLY, CDR2 FYNNEI. CDR3 size: 13 residues. V was shortened by 6 bases and J by 4 bases, with 10 bases between the two germline ends. The CDR3 reads CASRATGNQPQHF. The CDR3 DNA reads TGTGCCAGCAGGGCAACAGGGAATCAGCCCCAGCATTTT.

This clone was detected a few times. This chain joins TRBV7-9 and TRBJ2-5; 10 bases line up with TRBD1. Germline CDR1 SEHNR, CDR2 FQNEAQ (reference sequence). This CDR3 is built from 17 residues. Trimming at V came to 4 bases and at J to 0 bases, leaving 8 bases not matched to a gene. CDR3 sequence reads: CASSSRQGAVYQETQYF. The CDR3 DNA reads TGTGCCAGCAGCTCACGACAGGGGGCCGTGTACCAAGAGACCCAGTACTTC.

The chain joins TRBV6-5 to TRBJ1-2, with 7 bases aligning to TRBD1. The CDR3 contains 14 residues. The germline V gene has CDR1 MNHEY and CDR2 SVGAGI. V lost 6 bases, J lost 2 bases, and 6 bases stayed unmatched. The CDR3 coding sequence is TGTGCCAGCAGCCGCCGGACAGGCAACTATGGCTACACCTTC. Translation: CASSRRTGNYGYTF.

The chain joins TRBV2 to TRBJ1-5, with 9 bases aligning to TRBD1. CDR3 length: 15 residues. CDR1 and CDR2 (germline): SNHLY, FYNNEI. The J segment lost 4 bases and the V segment lost 7 bases, leaving 8 bases of the junction unmatched. CDR3 sequence reads: CASNVGQGRNQPQHF. The CDR3 nucleotides are TGTGCCAGCAATGTGGGACAGGGCCGGAATCAGCCCCAGCATTTT.

The V and J genes are TRBV29-1 and TRBJ2-5, with D tentatively TRBD1 (5 bases). Germline V gene sequence: CDR1 SQVTM, CDR2 ANQGSEA. There are 11 residues in the CDR3. V lost 6 bases and J lost 1, with 6 bases in between. The DNA for the CDR3 is TGCAGCGTACAGGTCCAAGAGACCCAGTACTTC. Its translation: CSVQVQETQYF.

The genes are TRBV29-1 and TRBJ1-1, with TRBD1 matching over 11 bases. In germline, CDR1 is SQVTM, CDR2 ANQGSEA. J lost 5 bases, V lost 7 bases, and 9 bases had no gene match. This CDR3 spans 14 amino acids. CDR3 residues: CSASTGQGVTEAFF. The CDR3 coding sequence is TGCAGCGCTTCCACGGGACAGGGGGTAACTGAAGCTTTCTTT. The variable domain in full, completed from reference TRBV29-1 and TRBJ1-1, reads SAVISQKPSRDICQRGTSLTIQCQVDSQVTMMFWYRQQPGQSLTLIATANQGSEATYESGFVIDKFPISRPNLTFSTLTVSNMSPEDSSIYLCSASTGQGVTEAFFGQGTRLTVV.

The rearrangement uses TRBV2 and TRBJ1-2; 10 nucleotides align to TRBD1. The V gene's germline CDR1 is SNHLY and CDR2 FYNNEI. V was clipped by 5 bases and J by 9 bases; unmatched bases: 9. The CDR3 is 14 residues long. The CDR3 DNA sequence: TGTGCCAGCAGTCTAATGGGACAGGGGATAAGCTACACCTTC. Its protein product is CASSLMGQGISYTF.

This clone was counted a few times. The chain uses TRBV7-2 and TRBJ2-7; 7 nucleotides match TRBD2. CDR3 size: 16 residues. V lost 0 bases and J lost 4; bases outside the gene matches: 9. The germline V gene encodes CDR1 SGHTA and CDR2 FQGNSA. CDR3 residues: CASSLAGGGGVYEQYF. The CDR3 DNA reads TGTGCCAGCAGCTTAGCGGGTGGCGGGGGTGTTTACGAGCAGTACTTC.

The V and J genes are TRBV4-1 and TRBJ2-1, with TRBD1 as a possible D gene (5 bases). V was trimmed by 0 bases and J by 2 bases, leaving 14 bases between them. CDR1 and CDR2 from the germline V gene are MGHRA and YSYEKL. This CDR3 region has 17 residues. CDR3 in amino acids: CASSQDTDSTTYNEQFF. The CDR3 DNA is TGCGCCAGCAGCCAAGATACTGACAGTACAACCTACAATGAGCAGTTCTTC.

The chain carries TRBV7-2 and TRBJ1-2; a possible D gene is TRBD1 (6 bases). This CDR3 has 15 amino acids. The germline V gene encodes CDR1 SGHTA and CDR2 FQGNSA. The V gene lost 5 bases and the J gene lost 7 bases, with 20 bases spanning the gap. The CDR3 is CASSLDTGRRVGYTF. CDR3 nucleotide sequence: TGTGCCAGCAGCCTCGACACAGGGAGGAGGGTTGGCTACACCTTC.

This clone was detected a few times. The chain joins TRBV18 to TRBJ2-5; D may be TRBD1 (6 bases). Matching the DNA end better, TRBJ2-7 makes the J call doubtful. CDR1 and CDR2 from the germline V gene are KGHSH and LQKENI. CDR3 length equals 13 residues. CDR3 DNA sequence: TGTGCCAGCGGCGGGCAGGGGTCCTACGAGCAGTACTTC. Translated, it gives CASGGQGSYEQYF.

The CDR3 bases are TGCAGTGCCCTGGGACAGCTAGGGCAGTACTTC. It is translated as CSALGQLGQYF. The rearrangement links TRBV20-1 to TRBJ2-7, with 7 nucleotides matching TRBD1. This CDR3 is 11 amino acids long. V was clipped by 6 bases and J by 9 bases; unmatched bases: 8. The germline V gene encodes CDR1 DFQATT and CDR2 SNEGSKA (reference sequence).

This clone was detected only a few times. This sequence joins TRBV19 and TRBJ1-2, with TRBD1 identical over 9 bases. The CDR3 totals 13 residues. V shed 10 bases, J shed 7 bases, and the junction held 10 bases outside the gene matches. The germline CDR1 and CDR2 sequences are LNHDA and SQIVND (reference sequence). The CDR3, as DNA: TGTGCCACTGTACAGGGGGCGCAGAGTGGCTACACCTTC. Protein: CATVQGAQSGYTF.

V and J are TRBV30 and TRBJ1-1, with TRBD1 as a possible D gene (5 bases). The V end lost 2 bases, the J end lost 0 bases, and 7 bases lay between the germline ends. CDR3 length: 13 amino acids. From germline, CDR1 is GTSNPN and CDR2 SVGIG (reference sequence). CDR3 residues: CAWSSGMNTEAFF. The CDR3 DNA reads as TGTGCCTGGAGTTCAGGGATGAACACTGAAGCTTTCTTT. Using reference TRBV30 and TRBJ1-1 for the parts outside the CDR3, the full variable domain is SQTIHQWPATLVQPVGSPLSLECTVEGTSNPNLYWYRQAAGRGLQLLFYSVGIGQISSEVPQNLSASRPQDRQFILSSKKLLLSDSGFYLCAWSSGMNTEAFFGQGTRLTVV.

This clone was seen a few times. At one of its ends the junction is not consistent with the germline gene, which may arise from a read error. V and J are TRBV2 and TRBJ1-1; possibly TRBD1 for D (6 bases). This CDR3 has 14 residues. Germline CDR1 and CDR2: SNHLY and FYNNEI. CDR3 region: CASRPGHQNPEAFF. CDR3 nucleotides: TGTGCCAGCCGACCGGGACACCAGAACCCTGAAGCTTTCTTT.

The J gene is TRBJ2-1, the V gene TRBV15; the match to TRBD1 covers 8 bases. The length of the CDR3 is 14 residues. Trimming cost V 7 bases and J 0 bases; bases outside gene matches: 2. Germline values: CDR1 LNHNV, CDR2 YYDKDF (reference sequence). CDR3 in DNA: TGTGCCACCAAGGACAGGGACTCCTACAATGAGCAGTTCTTC. This codes for CATKDRDSYNEQFF.

The chain combines TRBV4-1 with TRBJ2-1; D is possibly TRBD1 (6 bases). In germline, CDR1 is MGHRA, CDR2 YSYEKL. CDR3 length: 14 residues. V lost 1 base and J lost 5, with 9 bases in between. The CDR3 here is CASSQGPGDNEQFF. The CDR3 DNA reads as TGCGCCAGCAGCCAAGGGCCAGGGGACAATGAGCAGTTCTTC.

This clone has just a few counts. The chain links TRBV18 to TRBJ2-5, with D possibly being TRBD1 (6 bases). The germline CDR1 and CDR2 sequences are KGHSH and LQKENI. V was shortened by 3 bases and J by 1 base, with 21 bases between the two germline ends. This CDR3 is 18 amino acids long. The chain's CDR3 is CASSPPGTMFPTQETQYF. DNA for the CDR3: TGTGCCAGCTCACCGCCCGGGACAATGTTCCCCACCCAAGAGACCCAGTACTTC.

This rearrangement joins TRBV4-2 to TRBJ2-6; tentatively, D is TRBD1 (6 bases). The CDR3 has 17 amino acids. From germline, CDR1 is LGHNA and CDR2 YNFKEQ. With 1 base removed from V and 1 base from J, the gap between germline ends came to 11 bases. The CDR3 protein is CASSQGGLGSGANVLTF. CDR3 coding DNA: TGTGCCAGCAGCCAAGGGGGGCTAGGGTCTGGGGCCAACGTCCTGACTTTC.